The rows below give T cell receptor beta chains drawn from one sample of a study of beta chain features in type 1 diabetes. Profiling relied on immunoSEQ multiplex PCR, and the TCRdb table lists in-frame clones only, not all of them. The table lists under 400,000 clones, around 13% of them singletons. The source material was naive CD4+ T cells from blood. All receptors derive from a woman in her late teens or twenties with type 1 diabetes. The CDR3 runs from the conserved cysteine through the conserved F or W. D genes are given only for firm matches. The listing skips clone size in some rows; elsewhere it reads once, few, many or a size class.

V: TRBV7-9; length: 12; size: few; J: TRBJ2-5; D: NA; CDR3: CASSSPSETQYF; DNA: TGTGCCAGCAGCTCCCCCTCTGAGACCCAGTACTTC
V: TRBV29-1; length: 13; size: few; J: TRBJ2-5; D: NA; CDR3: CSGRDGGEKTQYF; DNA: TGCAGCGGCCGAGACGGAGGAGAGAAGACCCAGTACTTC
V: TRBV7-2; length: 14; size: NA; J: TRBJ2-7; D: TRBD2; CDR3: CASSQGLAGNEQYF; DNA: TGTGCCAGCAGCCAGGGACTAGCGGGAAACGAGCAGTACTTC
V: TRBV30; length: 15; size: few; J: TRBJ1-4; D: NA; CDR3: CAWRVGGATNEKLFF; DNA: TGTGCCTGGAGGGTCGGAGGGGCAACTAATGAAAAACTGTTTTTT
V: TRBV7-8; length: 15; size: NA; J: TRBJ2-3; D: TRBD1; CDR3: CASRPGGQVTDTQYF; DNA: TGTGCCAGCAGGCCAGGGGGACAGGTCACAGATACGCAGTATTTT
V: TRBV4-3; length: 17; size: NA; J: TRBJ2-3; D: NA; CDR3: CASSQDRGAVSTDTQYF; DNA: TGCGCCAGCAGCCAAGATCGTGGGGCGGTTAGCACAGATACGCAGTATTTT
V: TRBV5-4; length: 14; size: few; J: TRBJ1-2; D: TRBD1; CDR3: CASSKQGPYYGYTF; DNA: TGTGCCAGCAGCAAACAGGGGCCCTACTATGGCTACACCTTC
V: TRBV7-2; length: 14; size: once; J: TRBJ2-5; D: NA; CDR3: CASSYPLSGETQYF; DNA: TGTGCCAGCAGCTACCCCCTTAGTGGAGAGACCCAGTACTTC
V: TRBV6-5; length: 11; size: NA; J: TRBJ2-2; D: NA; CDR3: CASAGPGELFF; DNA: TGTGCCAGCGCTGGGCCCGGGGAGCTGTTTTTT
V: TRBV9; length: 13; size: few; J: TRBJ1-6; D: NA; CDR3: CASSVEEVSPLHF; DNA: TGTGCCAGCAGCGTAGAGGAGGTTTCACCCCTCCACTTT
V: TRBV7-9; length: 13; size: NA; J: TRBJ2-7; D: NA; CDR3: CASSSTQQIARYF; DNA: TGTGCCAGCAGCTCGACACAACAGATCGCAAGGTACTTC
V: TRBV2; length: 12; size: NA; J: TRBJ2-2; D: NA; CDR3: CASSEDIGELFF; DNA: TGTGCCAGCAGTGAAGACATCGGGGAGCTGTTTTTT
V: TRBV28; length: 11; size: NA; J: TRBJ1-1; D: NA; CDR3: CASSFRARAFF; DNA: TGTGCCAGCAGTTTCCGAGCACGGGCTTTCTTT
V: TRBV10-3; length: 13; size: NA; J: TRBJ2-1; D: NA; CDR3: CASNPQGYNEQFF; DNA: TGTGCCAGCAATCCACAGGGATACAATGAGCAGTTCTTC
V: TRBV5-1; length: 15; size: NA; J: TRBJ1-5; D: NA; CDR3: CASSLGAGEYQPQHF; DNA: TGCGCCAGCAGCTTGGGGGCAGGGGAGTATCAGCCCCAGCATTTT
V: TRBV5-4; length: 13; size: few; J: TRBJ2-5; D: NA; CDR3: CASSLAREETQYF; DNA: TGTGCCAGCAGCTTGGCCCGGGAAGAGACCCAGTACTTC